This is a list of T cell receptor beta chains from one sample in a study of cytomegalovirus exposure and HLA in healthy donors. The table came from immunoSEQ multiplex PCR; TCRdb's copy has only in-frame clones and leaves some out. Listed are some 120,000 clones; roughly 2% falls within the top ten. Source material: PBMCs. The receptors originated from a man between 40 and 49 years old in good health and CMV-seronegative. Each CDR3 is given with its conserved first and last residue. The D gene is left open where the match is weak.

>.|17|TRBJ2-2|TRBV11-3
CASSLAASVGGPGELFF
TGTGCCAGCAGCTTAGCGGCTAGCGTGGGGGGGCCCGGGGAGCTGTTTTTT
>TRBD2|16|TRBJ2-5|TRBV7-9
CASSSSGLAAQETQYF
TGTGCCAGCAGCTCCTCGGGACTAGCGGCACAAGAGACCCAGTACTTC
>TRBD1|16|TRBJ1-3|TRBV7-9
CASSPFPGGIGNTIYF
TGTGCCAGCAGCCCTTTCCCAGGGGGCATTGGAAACACCATATATTTT
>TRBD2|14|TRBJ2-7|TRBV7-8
CASSSIAGGVEQYF
TGTGCCAGCAGCTCGATAGCGGGAGGGGTCGAGCAGTACTTC
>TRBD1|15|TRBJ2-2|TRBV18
CASSPDRANTGELFF
TGTGCCAGCTCACCGGACAGGGCGAACACCGGGGAGCTGTTTTTT
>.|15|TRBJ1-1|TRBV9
CASSVLQGGGTEAFF
TGTGCCAGCAGCGTATTGCAGGGCGGGGGCACTGAAGCTTTCTTT
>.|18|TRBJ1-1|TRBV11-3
CASSTVWAGKGMNTEAFF
TGTGCCAGCAGTACAGTTTGGGCAGGGAAAGGAATGAACACTGAAGCTTTCTTT
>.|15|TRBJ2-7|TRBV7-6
CASSPRTAGHDEQYF
TGTGCCAGCAGCCCTAGGACGGCGGGGCACGACGAGCAGTACTTC
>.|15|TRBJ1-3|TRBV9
CASSVGGGSGNTIYF
TGTGCCAGCAGCGTGGGCGGGGGCTCTGGAAACACCATATATTTT
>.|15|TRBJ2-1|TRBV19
CASSIWDAQGNEQFF
TGTGCCAGTAGTATTTGGGATGCCCAGGGCAATGAGCAGTTCTTC
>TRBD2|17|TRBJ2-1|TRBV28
CASSSKRASGRLDEQFF
TGTGCCAGCAGTTCGAAACGTGCTAGCGGGAGACTGGATGAGCAGTTCTTC
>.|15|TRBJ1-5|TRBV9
CASSPAGVGNQPQHF
TGTGCCAGCAGCCCCGCGGGGGTGGGCAATCAGCCCCAGCATTTT
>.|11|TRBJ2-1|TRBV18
CASSPRVEQFF
TGTGCCAGCTCACCACGCGTCGAGCAGTTCTTC
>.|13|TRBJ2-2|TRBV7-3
CASSGTHTGELFF
TGTGCCAGCAGCGGCACGCACACCGGGGAGCTGTTTTTT
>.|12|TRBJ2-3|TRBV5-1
CASSLVTDAQYF
TGCGCCAGCAGCTTGGTCACAGATGCGCAGTATTTT
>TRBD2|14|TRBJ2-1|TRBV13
CASSSGLARNEQFF
TGTGCCAGCAGCTCTGGACTAGCGCGCAATGAGCAGTTCTTC
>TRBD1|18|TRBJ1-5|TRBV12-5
CASGLVAGQDNSNQPQHF
TGTGCTAGTGGTTTGGTTGCGGGACAGGACAACAGCAATCAGCCCCAGCATTTT
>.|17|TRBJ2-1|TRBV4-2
CASSPGPLGGNYNEQFF
TGTGCCAGCAGCCCAGGCCCCTTGGGGGGTAATTACAATGAGCAGTTCTTC
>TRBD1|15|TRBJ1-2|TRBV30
CAWSVRDRDFGGYTF
TGTGCCTGGAGTGTACGGGACAGGGATTTTGGGGGCTACACCTTC
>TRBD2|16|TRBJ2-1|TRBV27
CASILSPAGGPREQFF
TGTGCCAGCATCCTATCGCCGGCGGGAGGGCCACGGGAGCAGTTCTTC
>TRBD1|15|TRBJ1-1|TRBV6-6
CASSYSGTVGTEAFF
TGTGCCAGCAGTTACTCGGGGACAGTGGGGACTGAAGCTTTCTTT
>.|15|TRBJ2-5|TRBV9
CASSALGGFQETQYF
TGTGCCAGCAGCGCCCTAGGGGGTTTCCAAGAGACCCAGTACTTC
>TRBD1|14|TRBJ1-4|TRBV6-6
CASNNRGFNEKLFF
TGTGCCAGCAATAACAGGGGCTTTAATGAAAAACTGTTTTTT
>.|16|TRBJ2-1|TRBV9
CASSALTLGSYNEQFF
TGTGCCAGCAGCGCACTTACCCTAGGCTCCTACAATGAGCAGTTCTTC
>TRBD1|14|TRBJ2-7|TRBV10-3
CAISPPNRGHEQYF
TGTGCCATCAGCCCCCCTAACAGGGGCCACGAGCAGTACTTC